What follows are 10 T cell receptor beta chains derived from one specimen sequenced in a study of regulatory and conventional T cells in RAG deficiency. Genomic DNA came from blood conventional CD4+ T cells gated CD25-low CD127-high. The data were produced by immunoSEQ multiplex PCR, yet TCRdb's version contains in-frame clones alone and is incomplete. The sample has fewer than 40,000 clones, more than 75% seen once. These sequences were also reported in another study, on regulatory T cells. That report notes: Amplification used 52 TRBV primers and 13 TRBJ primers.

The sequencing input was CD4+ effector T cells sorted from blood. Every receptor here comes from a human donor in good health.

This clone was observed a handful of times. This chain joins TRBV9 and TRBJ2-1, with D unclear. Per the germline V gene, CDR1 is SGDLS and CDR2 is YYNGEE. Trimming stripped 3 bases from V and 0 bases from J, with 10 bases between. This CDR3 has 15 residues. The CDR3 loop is CASSGTLSSYNEQFF. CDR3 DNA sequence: TGTGCCAGCAGCGGAACTTTGAGCTCCTACAATGAGCAGTTCTTC.

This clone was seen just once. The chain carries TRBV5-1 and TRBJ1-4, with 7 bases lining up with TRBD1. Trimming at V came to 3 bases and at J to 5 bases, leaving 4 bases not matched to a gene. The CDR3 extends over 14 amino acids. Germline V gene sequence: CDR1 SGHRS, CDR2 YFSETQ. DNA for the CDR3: TGCGCCAGCAGCTCGGACAGGACGAATGAAAAACTGTTTTTT. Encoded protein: CASSSDRTNEKLFF.

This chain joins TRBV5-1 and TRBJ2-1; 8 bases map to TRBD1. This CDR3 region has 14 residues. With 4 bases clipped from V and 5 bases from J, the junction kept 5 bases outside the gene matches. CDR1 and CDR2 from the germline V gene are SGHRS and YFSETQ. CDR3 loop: CASSIRGPNNEQFF. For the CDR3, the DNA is TGCGCCAGCAGCATCAGGGGGCCGAACAATGAGCAGTTCTTC.

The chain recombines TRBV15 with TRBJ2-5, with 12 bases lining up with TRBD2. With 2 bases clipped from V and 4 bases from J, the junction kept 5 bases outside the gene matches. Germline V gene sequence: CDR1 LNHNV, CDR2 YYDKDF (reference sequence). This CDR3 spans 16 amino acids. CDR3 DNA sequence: TGTGCCACCAGCAGACTAGCGGGGGGGCCTGGAGAGACCCAGTACTTC. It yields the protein CATSRLAGGPGETQYF.

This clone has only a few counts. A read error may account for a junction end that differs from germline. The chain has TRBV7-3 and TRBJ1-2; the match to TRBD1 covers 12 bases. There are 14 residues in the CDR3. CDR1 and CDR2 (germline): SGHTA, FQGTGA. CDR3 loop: CASSYSGTGGRLFF. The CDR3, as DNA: TGTGCCAGCAGCTATTCCGGGACAGGGGGCCGCTTATTCTTC.

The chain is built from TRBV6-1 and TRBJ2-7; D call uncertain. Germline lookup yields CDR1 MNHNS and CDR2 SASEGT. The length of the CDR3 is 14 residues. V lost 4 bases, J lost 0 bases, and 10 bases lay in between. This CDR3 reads CASSADPSSYEQYF. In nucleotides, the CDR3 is TGTGCCAGCAGTGCTGACCCGAGCTCCTACGAGCAGTACTTC.

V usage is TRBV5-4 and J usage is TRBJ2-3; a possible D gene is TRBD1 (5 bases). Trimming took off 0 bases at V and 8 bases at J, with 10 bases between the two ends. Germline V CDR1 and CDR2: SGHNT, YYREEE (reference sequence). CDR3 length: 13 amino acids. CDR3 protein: CASSLEGVGTQYF. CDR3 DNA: TGTGCCAGCAGCTTGGAAGGGGTCGGTACGCAGTATTTT.

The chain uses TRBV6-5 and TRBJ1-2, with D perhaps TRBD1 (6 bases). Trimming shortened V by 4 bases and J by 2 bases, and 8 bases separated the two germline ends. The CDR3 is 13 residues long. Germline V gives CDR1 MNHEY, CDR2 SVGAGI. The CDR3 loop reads CASSSDRNYGYTF. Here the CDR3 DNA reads TGTGCCAGCAGTTCAGACAGGAACTATGGCTACACCTTC.

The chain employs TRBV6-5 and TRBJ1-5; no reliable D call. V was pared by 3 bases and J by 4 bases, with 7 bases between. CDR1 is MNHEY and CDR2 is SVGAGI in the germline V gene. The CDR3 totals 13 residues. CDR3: CASSYVPNQPQHF. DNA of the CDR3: TGTGCCAGCAGTTATGTCCCAAATCAGCCCCAGCATTTT.

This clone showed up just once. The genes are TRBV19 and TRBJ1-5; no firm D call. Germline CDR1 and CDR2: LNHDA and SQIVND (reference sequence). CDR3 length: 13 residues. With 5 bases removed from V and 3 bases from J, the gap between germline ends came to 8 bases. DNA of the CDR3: TGTGCCAGTAGTTGGCAGCTCAATCAGCCCCAGCATTTT. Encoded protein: CASSWQLNQPQHF.